The TCR beta chain under discussion was sequenced for a study of siplizumab effects on memory and regulatory T cells. Study observations and caveats: Naive T cells looked more diverse than memory cells, and they looked like major contributors to the alloresponse.

The ends were cut back, 5 bases at V and 6 bases at J, with 13 bases in the middle. CDR1 and CDR2 from the germline V gene are SGHTA and FQGNSA. The length of the CDR3 is 14 residues. Using immunoSEQ multiplex PCR, the repertoire was profiled, and TCRdb retains in-frame clones only, with some absent. This sample has some 100,000 clones, with 90% to 95% found just once. As for this clone: Its cognate antigen is unknown.

The sequenced material came from CD8+ T cells sorted from blood. The chain links TRBV7-2 to TRBJ2-2; D ambiguous. This clonotype was obtained from a human donor in good health. The chain's CDR3 is CASSLGPRAGELFF. The CDR3 nucleotides are TGTGCCAGCAGCCTAGGTCCGCGTGCCGGGGAGCTGTTTTTT.